The source of this TCR beta chain is a study of T cells after yellow fever vaccination. Study summary: Fractions containing few cells were prepared with SMART-Seq v4 Ultra Low Input. Study-wide results and limits: A secondary response was less intense yet reached its peak sooner, at day 5 versus 15. Subsequent booster samples again held most clones from primary vaccination (96% CD4, about 85% CD8).

As concerns this clonotype: Its cognate antigen is unknown.

The ends were cut back, 3 bases at V and 0 bases at J, with 14 bases in the middle. CDR1 and CDR2 (germline): MNHEY, SVGEGT. The CDR3 is 16 amino acids. For TCR, cDNA came from 5'RACE template switching, which added a universal primer site and UMIs. TCRdb used MiXCR to reprocess the 5' RACE reads, holding one entry per CDR3 protein. The top ten hold roughly an eighth of the sample, which has a few hundred thousand distinct CDR3 sequences, approximately 21% seen once. This sequence originates from a man aged 30-40 years who received the YFV17D yellow fever vaccine. The chain uses TRBV6-2 or TRBV6-3 and TRBJ1-1; D not certain. Sequenced material: PBMCs, taken 15 days after the yellow fever booster vaccination. CDR3 sequence (DNA): TGTGCCAGCAGTTATATGTATGAGGGAATGAACACTGAAGCTTTCTTT. Amino acids: CASSYMYEGMNTEAFF.